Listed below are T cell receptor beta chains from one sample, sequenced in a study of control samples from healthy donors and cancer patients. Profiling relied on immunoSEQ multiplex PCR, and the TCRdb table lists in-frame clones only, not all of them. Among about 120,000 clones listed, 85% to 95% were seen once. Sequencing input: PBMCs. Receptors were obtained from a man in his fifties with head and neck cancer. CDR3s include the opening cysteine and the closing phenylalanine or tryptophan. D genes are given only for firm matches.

CDR3aa: CAWSVSPRGFNQPQHF
d_gene: .
len: 16
v_gene: TRBV30

CDR3aa: CASSAEIYGYTF
d_gene: .
len: 12
v_gene: TRBV5-4

CDR3aa: CASSIAGGAVLRGYTF
d_gene: TRBD1
len: 16
v_gene: TRBV19

CDR3aa: CASSSTGRRGEQYF
d_gene: .
len: 14
v_gene: TRBV28

CDR3aa: CASSVGTGGQPQHF
d_gene: TRBD1
len: 14
v_gene: TRBV9

CDR3aa: CASSVKVNSPLHF
d_gene: .
len: 13
v_gene: TRBV9

CDR3aa: CAISEGTVEAFF
d_gene: TRBD1
len: 12
v_gene: TRBV10-3

CDR3aa: CASSPWGGRTGEQFF
d_gene: .
len: 15
v_gene: TRBV7-9

CDR3aa: CASSTRLLTLTDTQYF
d_gene: .
len: 16
v_gene: TRBV18

CDR3aa: CASSPYQTSRVTQYF
d_gene: TRBD2
len: 15
v_gene: TRBV3-1/TRBV3-2

CDR3aa: CASSLVKDLRVNTEAFF
d_gene: .
len: 17
v_gene: TRBV11-2

CDR3aa: CASSVAIGELFF
d_gene: .
len: 12
v_gene: TRBV9

CDR3aa: CASSFGGYEQYF
d_gene: .
len: 12
v_gene: TRBV5-4

CDR3aa: CATSDVGGQTWDTQYF
d_gene: .
len: 16
v_gene: TRBV24-1

CDR3aa: CASSLGGGKVLNEKLFF
d_gene: .
len: 17
v_gene: TRBV5-8

CDR3aa: CASSPSGPGGGTEAFF
d_gene: TRBD1
len: 16
v_gene: TRBV5-1

CDR3aa: CASSEGAGNEQYF
d_gene: .
len: 13
v_gene: TRBV6-1

CDR3aa: CASSLDRAYGYTF
d_gene: .
len: 13
v_gene: TRBV5-4

CDR3aa: CASRTGGSQETQYF
d_gene: TRBD1
len: 14
v_gene: TRBV5-5

CDR3aa: CASSRGDSTNTGELFF
d_gene: .
len: 16
v_gene: TRBV23-1

CDR3aa: CASSQAGRHKSYGYTF
d_gene: .
len: 16
v_gene: TRBV3-1/TRBV3-2

CDR3aa: CASGQGSNSPLHF
d_gene: TRBD1
len: 13
v_gene: TRBV6-5

CDR3aa: CASTLGGNYGYTF
d_gene: .
len: 13
v_gene: TRBV2

CDR3aa: CASSTYGGEAFF
d_gene: .
len: 12
v_gene: TRBV7-2

CDR3aa: CASSLSGSDSPLHF
d_gene: .
len: 14
v_gene: TRBV13

CDR3aa: CASSFGQGGDTQYF
d_gene: TRBD1
len: 14
v_gene: TRBV11-2

CDR3aa: CATRTVREAFF
d_gene: .
len: 11
v_gene: TRBV12-3/TRBV12-4

CDR3aa: CASSYGRYYEQYF
d_gene: .
len: 13
v_gene: TRBV7-3

CDR3aa: CASTLSYNSPLHF
d_gene: .
len: 13
v_gene: TRBV19

CDR3aa: CSASNSGSAYSNQPQHF
d_gene: .
len: 17
v_gene: TRBV20-1

CDR3aa: CASSPQPTGDTEAFF
d_gene: TRBD1
len: 15
v_gene: TRBV5-4

CDR3aa: CASSRGLGTDTQYF
d_gene: TRBD2
len: 14
v_gene: TRBV13

CDR3aa: CASSSRTSGYSSYNEQFF
d_gene: TRBD2
len: 18
v_gene: TRBV7-9

CDR3aa: CASSPDTISYNEQFF
d_gene: .
len: 15
v_gene: TRBV5-1

CDR3aa: CASSIVGTGELFF
d_gene: .
len: 13
v_gene: TRBV6-5

CDR3aa: CASSPSTNTDTQYF
d_gene: .
len: 14
v_gene: TRBV7-2

CDR3aa: CASSLGRGQGANTGELFF
d_gene: TRBD1
len: 18
v_gene: TRBV7-3